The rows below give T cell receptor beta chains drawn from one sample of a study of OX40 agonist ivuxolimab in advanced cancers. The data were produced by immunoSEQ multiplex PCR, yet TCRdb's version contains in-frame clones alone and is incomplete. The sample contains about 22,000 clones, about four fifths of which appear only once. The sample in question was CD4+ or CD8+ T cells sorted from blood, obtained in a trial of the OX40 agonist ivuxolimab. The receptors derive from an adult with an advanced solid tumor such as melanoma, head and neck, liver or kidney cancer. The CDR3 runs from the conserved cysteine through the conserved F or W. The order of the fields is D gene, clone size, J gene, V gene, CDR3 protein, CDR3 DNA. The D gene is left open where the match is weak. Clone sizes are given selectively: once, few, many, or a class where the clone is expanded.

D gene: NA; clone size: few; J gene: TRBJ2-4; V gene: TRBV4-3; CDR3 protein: CASSHQGSSNIQYF; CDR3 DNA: TGCGCCAGCAGCCACCAAGGGAGTTCCAACATTCAGTACTTC
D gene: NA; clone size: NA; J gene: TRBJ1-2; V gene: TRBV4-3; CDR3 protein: CASSQYPETAYYGYTF; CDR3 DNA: TGCGCCAGCAGCCAATATCCGGAGACAGCCTACTATGGCTACACCTTC
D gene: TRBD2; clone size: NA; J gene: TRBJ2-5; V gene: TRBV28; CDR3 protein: CASSTLRGGQETQYF; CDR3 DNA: TGTGCCAGCAGTACGCTCCGGGGGGGGCAAGAGACCCAGTACTTC
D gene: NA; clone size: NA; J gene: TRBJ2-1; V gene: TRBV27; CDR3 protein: CASSQQSEQFF; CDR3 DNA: TGTGCCAGCAGCCAACAGAGTGAGCAGTTCTTC
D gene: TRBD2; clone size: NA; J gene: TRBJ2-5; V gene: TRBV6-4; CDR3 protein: CASSPTSGGLETQYF; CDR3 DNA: TGTGCCAGCAGTCCGACTAGCGGGGGCCTAGAGACCCAGTACTTC
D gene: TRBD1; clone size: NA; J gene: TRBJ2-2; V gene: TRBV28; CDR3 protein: CASSARDRGNTGELFF; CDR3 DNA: TGTGCCAGCAGTGCCCGGGACAGGGGGAACACCGGGGAGCTGTTTTTT
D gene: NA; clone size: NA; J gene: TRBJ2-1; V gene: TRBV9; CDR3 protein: CASSVDKSSYNEQFF; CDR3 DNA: TGTGCCAGCAGCGTTGATAAGAGCTCCTACAATGAGCAGTTCTTC
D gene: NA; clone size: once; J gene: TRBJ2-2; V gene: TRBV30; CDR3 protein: CAGQGYTGELFF; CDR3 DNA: TGTGCCGGGCAGGGGTACACCGGGGAGCTGTTTTTT
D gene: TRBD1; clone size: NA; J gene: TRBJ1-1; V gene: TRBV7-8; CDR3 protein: CASSSWDRGLTEAFF; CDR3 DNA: TGTGCCAGCAGCTCCTGGGACAGGGGGCTGACTGAAGCTTTCTTT
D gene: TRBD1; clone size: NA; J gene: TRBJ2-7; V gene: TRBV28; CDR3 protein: CASRDRGQVLYEQYF; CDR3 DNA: TGTGCCAGCAGAGATAGGGGACAGGTACTCTACGAGCAGTACTTC
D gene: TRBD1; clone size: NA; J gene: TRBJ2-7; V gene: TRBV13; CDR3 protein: CASSLVGTGYEQYF; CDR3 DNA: TGTGCCAGCAGCTTAGTTGGGACAGGCTACGAGCAGTACTTC
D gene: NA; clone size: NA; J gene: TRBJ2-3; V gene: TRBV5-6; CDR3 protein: CASSLVTKSTDTQYF; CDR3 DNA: TGTGCCAGCAGCTTGGTGACCAAAAGCACAGATACGCAGTATTTT
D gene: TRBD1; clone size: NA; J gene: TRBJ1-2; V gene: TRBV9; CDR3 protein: CASSVSSSGTDYGYTF; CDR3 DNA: TGTGCCAGCAGCGTAAGTTCCTCCGGGACAGACTATGGCTACACCTTC
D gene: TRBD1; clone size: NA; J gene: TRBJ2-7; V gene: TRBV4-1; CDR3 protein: CASSQVKSDRGSSEQYF; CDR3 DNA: TGCGCCAGCAGCCAAGTAAAATCGGACAGGGGGAGTTCCGAGCAGTACTTC
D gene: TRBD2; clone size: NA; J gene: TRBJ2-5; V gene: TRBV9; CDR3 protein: CASTLAGGNQETQYF; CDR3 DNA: TGTGCCAGCACGTTAGCGGGGGGTAATCAAGAGACCCAGTACTTC
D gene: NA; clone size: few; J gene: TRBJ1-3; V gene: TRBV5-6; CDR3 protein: CASSPGASDTIYF; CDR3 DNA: TGTGCCAGCAGCCCCGGGGCCTCGGACACCATATATTTT
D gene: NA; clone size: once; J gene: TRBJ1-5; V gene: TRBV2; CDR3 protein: CASSESGYQPQHF; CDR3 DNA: TGTGCCAGCAGTGAGTCGGGGTATCAGCCCCAGCATTTT
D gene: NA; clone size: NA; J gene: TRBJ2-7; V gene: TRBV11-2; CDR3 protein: CASSFSTGPSYEQYF; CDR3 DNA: TGTGCCAGCAGCTTTAGTACAGGGCCGTCCTACGAGCAGTACTTC
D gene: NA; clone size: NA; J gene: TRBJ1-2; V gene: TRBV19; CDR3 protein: CASNHILGGNYGYTF; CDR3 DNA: TGTGCCAGTAACCACATTTTAGGGGGAAACTATGGCTACACCTTC
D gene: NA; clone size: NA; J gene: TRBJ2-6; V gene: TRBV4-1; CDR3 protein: CASSQGSPVLTF; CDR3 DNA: TGCGCCAGCAGCCAAGGCTCACCCGTCCTGACTTTC
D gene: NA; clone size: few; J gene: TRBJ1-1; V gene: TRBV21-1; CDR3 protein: CASSKDGALEAFF; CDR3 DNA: TGTGCCAGCAGCAAAGATGGGGCGCTTGAAGCTTTCTTT
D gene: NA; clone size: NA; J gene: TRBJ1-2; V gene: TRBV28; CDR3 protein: CASSLPQGVGYGYTF; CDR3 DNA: TGTGCCAGCAGTTTACCCCAAGGGGTTGGCTATGGCTACACCTTC
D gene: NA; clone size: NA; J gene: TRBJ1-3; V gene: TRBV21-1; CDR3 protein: CASSKVGPGNTIYF; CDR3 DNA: NA
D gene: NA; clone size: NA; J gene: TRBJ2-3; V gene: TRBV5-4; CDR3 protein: CASGDPWGTDTQYF; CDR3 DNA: TGTGCCAGCGGAGACCCTTGGGGCACAGATACGCAGTATTTT
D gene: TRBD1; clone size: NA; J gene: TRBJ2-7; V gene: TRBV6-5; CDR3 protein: CASSKTGGRYEQYF; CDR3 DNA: TGTGCCAGCAGTAAGACAGGGGGCCGCTACGAGCAGTACTTC
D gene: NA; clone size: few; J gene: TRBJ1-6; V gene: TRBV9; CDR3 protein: CASTPEGGGSPLHF; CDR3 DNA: TGTGCCAGCACCCCGGAAGGGGGGGGGTCACCCCTCCACTTT
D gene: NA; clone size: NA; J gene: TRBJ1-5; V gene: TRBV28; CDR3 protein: CASSLVSWGRVNQPQHF; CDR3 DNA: TGTGCCAGCAGTTTGGTTTCGTGGGGGCGGGTCAATCAGCCCCAGCATTTT
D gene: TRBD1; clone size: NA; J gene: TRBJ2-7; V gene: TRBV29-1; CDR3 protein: CSVVFPDRGGEQYF; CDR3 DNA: TGCAGCGTTGTCTTCCCGGACAGGGGCGGAGAGCAGTACTTC
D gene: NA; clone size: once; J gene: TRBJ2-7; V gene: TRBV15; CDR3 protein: CATRGTLGDREQYF; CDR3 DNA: TGTGCCACCAGGGGGACTTTGGGGGATAGGGAGCAGTACTTC
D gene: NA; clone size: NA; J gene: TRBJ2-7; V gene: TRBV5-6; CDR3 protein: CASSPGSGEQYF; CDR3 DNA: TGTGCCAGCAGCCCGGGTTCCGGCGAGCAGTACTTC
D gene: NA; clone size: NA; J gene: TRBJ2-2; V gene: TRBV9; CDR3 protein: CASSVFGGPGTGELFF; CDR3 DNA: TGTGCCAGCAGCGTATTTGGGGGGCCGGGGACCGGGGAGCTGTTTTTT
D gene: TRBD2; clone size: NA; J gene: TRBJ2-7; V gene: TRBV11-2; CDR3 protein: CASSLGGGNEQYF; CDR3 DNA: TGTGCCAGCAGCTTAGGGGGGGGGAACGAGCAGTACTTC
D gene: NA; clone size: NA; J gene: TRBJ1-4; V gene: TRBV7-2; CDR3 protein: CASSSSREREKLFF; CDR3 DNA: TGTGCCAGCAGCTCCTCTAGGGAGAGGGAAAAACTGTTTTTT
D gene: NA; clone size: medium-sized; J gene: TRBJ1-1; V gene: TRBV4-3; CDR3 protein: CASSQDTGGNTEAFF; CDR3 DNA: TGCGCCAGCAGCCAAGATACCGGGGGAAACACTGAAGCTTTCTTT
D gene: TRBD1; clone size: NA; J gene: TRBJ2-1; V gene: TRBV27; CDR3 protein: CASSPPGQGAREQFF; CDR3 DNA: TGTGCCAGCAGTCCACCGGGACAGGGGGCAAGAGAGCAGTTCTTC
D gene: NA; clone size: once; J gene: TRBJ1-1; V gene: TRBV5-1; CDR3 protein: CASSTQPGTEAFF; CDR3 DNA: TGCGCCAGCAGCACCCAACCGGGGACTGAAGCTTTCTTT
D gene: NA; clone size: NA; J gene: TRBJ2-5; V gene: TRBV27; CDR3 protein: CASRRINQETQYF; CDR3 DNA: TGTGCCAGCCGTAGGATAAACCAAGAGACCCAGTACTTC
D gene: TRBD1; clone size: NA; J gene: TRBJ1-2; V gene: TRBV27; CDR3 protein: CASSIAGGGGYGYTF; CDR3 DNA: TGTGCCAGCAGTATAGCAGGGGGAGGGGGCTATGGCTACACCTTC
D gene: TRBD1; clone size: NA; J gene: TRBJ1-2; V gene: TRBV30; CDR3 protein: CAWGLSGTGDYTF; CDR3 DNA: TGTGCCTGGGGCCTGTCCGGGACAGGGGACTACACCTTC
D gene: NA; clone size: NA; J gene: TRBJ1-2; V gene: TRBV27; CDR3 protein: CASSLSWQTNYGYTF; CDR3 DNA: TGTGCCAGCAGTTTATCCTGGCAAACTAACTATGGCTACACCTTC
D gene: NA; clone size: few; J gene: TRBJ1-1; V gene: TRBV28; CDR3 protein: CASIEANTEAFF; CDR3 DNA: TGTGCCAGCATCGAAGCGAACACTGAAGCTTTCTTT
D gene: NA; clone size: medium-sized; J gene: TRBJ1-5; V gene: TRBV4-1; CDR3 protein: CASSQESSQPNQPQHF; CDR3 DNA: TGCGCCAGCAGCCAAGAATCGTCACAGCCCAATCAGCCCCAGCATTTT
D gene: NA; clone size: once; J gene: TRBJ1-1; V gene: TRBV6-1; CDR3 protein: CASSEESSGANTEAFF; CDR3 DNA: TGTGCCAGCAGTGAAGAAAGTTCAGGGGCGAACACTGAAGCTTTCTTT
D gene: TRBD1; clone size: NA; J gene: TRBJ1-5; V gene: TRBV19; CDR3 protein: CASSIGQGRWPQHF; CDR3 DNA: TGTGCCAGTAGTATCGGACAGGGGCGGTGGCCCCAGCATTTT
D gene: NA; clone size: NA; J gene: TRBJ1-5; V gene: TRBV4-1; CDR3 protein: CASSQERQMNQPQHF; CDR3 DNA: TGCGCCAGCAGCCAAGAAAGGCAGATGAATCAGCCCCAGCATTTT